One and the same sample provided the 28 T cell receptor beta chains below, sequenced in a study of T cell responses to AZD1222 COVID-19 vaccine. Clones were read by immunoSEQ multiplex PCR, and TCRdb kept only the in-frame ones, dropping some. This table has around 180,000 clones, approximately 90% appearing once. This specimen was peripheral blood, taken on day 0 of AZD1222 vaccination. These receptors were taken from an adult in good health.

CDR3 coding DNA: TGTGCCATCAGTGTTGAGTACTCCAATCAGCCCCAGCATTTT. Protein sequence: CAISVEYSNQPQHF. The chain has TRBV10-3 and TRBJ1-5; D gene ambiguous. The CDR3 totals 14 residues. CDR1 is ENHRY and CDR2 is SYGVKD in the germline V gene. The V end was cut by 4 bases, the J end by 3 bases, with 10 bases between.

The V call is TRBV7-9, the J call TRBJ2-2; 10 bases match TRBD1. V shed 5 bases and J 0 bases; nucleotides not matched to a gene: 12. CDR1 SEHNR and CDR2 FQNEAQ come from the germline V gene (reference sequence). This CDR3 spans 19 amino acids. CDR3 residues: CASSMTPGQGRSNTGELFF. In DNA, the CDR3 is TGTGCCAGCAGCATGACGCCGGGACAGGGGAGATCGAACACCGGGGAGCTGTTTTTT.

The V call is TRBV7-2, the J call TRBJ1-4; no reliable D call. V lost 4 bases, J lost 10 bases, and 13 bases lay in between. The CDR3 loop spans 13 amino acids. Germline loops: CDR1 SGHTA, CDR2 FQGNSA. This CDR3 reads CASSSTYWGKLFF. CDR3 nucleotide sequence: TGTGCCAGCAGCTCGACCTACTGGGGAAAACTGTTTTTT.

V is TRBV19 and J is TRBJ2-4, with D tentatively TRBD1 (6 bases). Trimming removed 5 bases at V and 2 bases at J, with 16 bases between. From germline, CDR1 is LNHDA and CDR2 SQIVND (reference sequence). This CDR3 region has 16 residues. Written as DNA, the CDR3 is TGTGCCAGTAGTCTGGGACAAGTTTGGTCCAAAAACATTCAGTACTTC. The encoded protein is CASSLGQVWSKNIQYF.

This chain connects TRBV5-1 to TRBJ1-2; tentatively, D is TRBD1 (6 bases). The V gene lost 5 bases and the J gene lost 4 bases, with 12 bases spanning the gap. CDR3 length: 13 amino acids. CDR1 and CDR2 (germline): SGHRS, YFSETQ. CDR3 protein: CASRSGHIYGYTF. The CDR3 region has the DNA TGCGCCAGCAGATCGGGACACATCTATGGCTACACCTTC.

The CDR3 DNA follows: TGTGCCAGCAGTTCGCCCCAGCTAGGCGAGCAGTACTTC. The encoded protein is CASSSPQLGEQYF. V gene TRBV28 combines with J gene TRBJ2-7; D unclear. From germline, CDR1 is MDHEN and CDR2 SYDVKM. Trimming took 4 bases from V and 6 from J, leaving 13 bases between them. CDR3 length: 13 amino acids.

In its sample, this clone was seen once. The chain links TRBV30 to TRBJ1-5, with D hard to call. Trimming stripped 1 base from V and 7 bases from J, with 14 bases between. From germline, CDR1 is GTSNPN and CDR2 SVGIG (reference sequence). There are 14 residues in the CDR3. The CDR3 is CAWSEKLKGQPQHF. The CDR3 DNA reads TGTGCCTGGAGTGAGAAACTAAAGGGCCAGCCCCAGCATTTT.

This clone was recorded once. V and J are TRBV6-5 and TRBJ2-7; 7 bases are shared with TRBD1. The CDR3 sequence is 13 residues long. Germline CDR1 MNHEY, CDR2 SVGAGI. The V and J ends lost 2 bases and 5 bases, in that order; junction bases with no gene match: 3. The CDR3: CASSYPTGNEQYF. In DNA form, the CDR3 reads TGTGCCAGCAGTTACCCGACAGGGAACGAGCAGTACTTC.

The rearrangement links TRBV6-5 to TRBJ1-2, with TRBD1 matching 7 bases. The V gene's germline CDR1 is MNHEY and CDR2 SVGAGI. CDR3 size: 15 residues. The V segment lost 5 bases and the J segment 3 bases; nucleotides outside the gene matches: 9. CDR3 DNA sequence: TGTGCCAGCAGTCAGGACAGGATTGAGGACTATGGCTACACCTTC. Its translation is CASSQDRIEDYGYTF.

The chain links TRBV28 to TRBJ2-5; 7 positions agree with TRBD1. CDR1 is MDHEN and CDR2 is SYDVKM in the germline V gene. Trimming at V came to 7 bases and at J to 1 base, leaving 12 bases not matched to a gene. This CDR3 is 16 amino acids long. The CDR3 sequence: CASTPPGQAIQETQYF. In DNA form, the CDR3 reads TGTGCCAGCACCCCCCCAGGACAGGCTATCCAAGAGACCCAGTACTTC.

The chain uses TRBV29-1 and TRBJ1-1; 8 positions agree with TRBD1. This CDR3 is built from 15 residues. Germline V gives CDR1 SQVTM, CDR2 ANQGSEA. After removal of 7 bases from V and 1 base from J, the junction contained 11 bases not matched to a gene. CDR3 sequence: CSASRQGPSNTEAFF. CDR3 nucleotides: TGCAGCGCAAGCCGACAGGGGCCATCGAACACTGAAGCTTTCTTT.

The chain employs TRBV5-8 and TRBJ1-6; possibly TRBD1 for D (5 bases). The germline V and J ends were trimmed by 5 bases and 1 base, with 10 bases remaining between them. CDR1 and CDR2 from the germline V gene are SGHTS and YDEGEE. The CDR3 is made up of 15 amino acids. Written as DNA, the CDR3 is TGTGCCAGCAGTCAGGGCCTATCCTATAATTCACCCCTCCACTTT. It translates to CASSQGLSYNSPLHF.

The J gene is TRBJ1-2, the V gene TRBV2, with 7 bases lining up with TRBD1. V shed 6 bases, J shed 6 bases, and the junction held 10 bases outside the gene matches. CDR1 and CDR2 (germline): SNHLY, FYNNEI. The CDR3 extends over 14 amino acids. The CDR3 DNA is TGTGCCAGCAGAACCTACGGGACAGCAAATGGCTACACCTTC. The encoded protein is CASRTYGTANGYTF.

CDR3 region: CASSLYPDRLGNQPQHF. The CDR3 nucleotides read TGTGCCAGCAGTTTATACCCCGACAGGTTAGGGAATCAGCCCCAGCATTTT. The chain links TRBV27 to TRBJ1-5, with a possible D match to TRBD1 (6 bases). The CDR3 contains 17 residues. Germline lookup yields CDR1 MNHEY and CDR2 SMNVEV (reference sequence). V was cut by 1 base and J by 4 bases, with 17 bases left in between.

A few counts support this clone. CDR3 nucleotide sequence: TGTGCCAGCAGTTCGTTGGGGGGGGAGGATGAAAAACTGTTTTTT. Residues: CASSSLGGEDEKLFF. The chain links TRBV6-5 to TRBJ1-4; weak D call: TRBD1 (5 bases). V was pared by 4 bases and J by 6 bases, with 15 bases between. The CDR3 is 15 residues long. CDR1 MNHEY and CDR2 SVGAGI come from the germline V gene.

This sequence joins TRBV11-2 and TRBJ1-2; 12 nucleotides line up with TRBD1. Germline V CDR1 and CDR2: SGHAT, FQNNGV. The V and J ends lost 4 bases and 6 bases, in that order; junction bases with no gene match: 6. This CDR3 is 15 amino acids long. For the CDR3, the DNA is TGTGCCAGCAGCTCAAAGGGACAGGGGGCGAATGGCTACACCTTC. This translates into CASSSKGQGANGYTF. Combining the CDR3 with reference TRBV11-2 and TRBJ1-2 gives the whole variable domain EAGVAQSPRYKIIEKRQSVAFWCNPISGHATLYWYQQILGQGPKLLIQFQNNGVVDDSQLPKDRFSAERLKGVDSTLKIQPAKLEDSAVYLCASSSKGQGANGYTFGSGTRLTVV.

The genes are TRBV5-1 and TRBJ2-5; D possibly matches TRBD1 or TRBD2 (5 bases each). The V gene's germline CDR1 is SGHRS and CDR2 YFSETQ. CDR3 length equals 15 residues. Between the trimmed V and J ends, which lost 5 bases and 7 bases, there was a span of 21 bases. CDR3 nucleotides: TGCGCCAGCAGTTCCGAGCGACAGCGGACGGGGACCCAGTACTTC. It is translated as CASSSERQRTGTQYF. The whole variable domain, remainder taken from reference TRBV5-1 and TRBJ2-5, is KAGVTQTPRYLIKTRGQQVTLSCSPISGHRSVSWYQQTPGQGLQFLFEYFSETQRNKGNFPGRFSGRQFSNSRSEMNVSTLELGDSALYLCASSSERQRTGTQYFGPGTRLLVL.

The chain combines TRBV4-2 with TRBJ2-7; 8 bases agree with TRBD2. Germline lookup yields CDR1 LGHNA and CDR2 YNFKEQ. The CDR3 contains 18 residues. The V segment lost 0 bases and the J segment 2 bases; nucleotides outside the gene matches: 12. The CDR3 loop reads CASSQDGFASGYTYEQYF. CDR3 DNA: TGTGCCAGCAGCCAAGATGGCTTCGCTAGCGGGTACACCTACGAGCAGTACTTC.

This rearrangement joins TRBV5-1 to TRBJ1-2, with no clear D. The germline V and J ends were trimmed by 4 bases and 0 bases, with 10 bases remaining between them. This CDR3 contains 14 residues. The V gene's germline CDR1 is SGHRS and CDR2 YFSETQ. CDR3: CASSPDGANYGYTF. DNA for the CDR3: TGCGCCAGCAGCCCGGACGGGGCTAACTATGGCTACACCTTC.

The chain uses TRBV5-6 and TRBJ1-3, with D tentatively TRBD1 (5 bases). This CDR3 is built from 14 residues. V lost 9 bases and J 0 bases, leaving 13 bases between the germline ends. CDR1 is SGHDT and CDR2 is YYEEEE in the germline V gene. In DNA form, the CDR3 reads TGTGCCACCGGGGGGTCCCACTCTGGAAACACCATATATTTT. Translated, it gives CATGGSHSGNTIYF.

The genes are TRBV5-5 and TRBJ1-4; D gene uncertain. Between the trimmed V and J ends, which lost 1 base and 8 bases, there was a span of 9 bases. The germline V gene has CDR1 SGHKS and CDR2 YYEKEE (reference sequence). This CDR3 has 13 residues. The chain's CDR3 is CASSLSSGEKLFF. CDR3 sequence (DNA): TGTGCCAGCAGCTTGTCTTCCGGGGAAAAACTGTTTTTT.

This chain connects TRBV18 to TRBJ2-2; D gene unclear. CDR1 and CDR2 (germline): KGHSH, LQKENI. The length of the CDR3 is 15 residues. Trimming cost V 8 bases and J 2 bases, with 15 bases left between them. CDR3 region: CASPRSGSNTGELFF. The CDR3 DNA reads as TGTGCCAGCCCCCGGTCTGGCTCAAACACCGGGGAGCTGTTTTTT.

V usage is TRBV12-3 or TRBV12-4 and J usage is TRBJ2-7; D is unclear. Trimming pared 6 bases from V and 1 base from J, leaving 7 bases between. This CDR3 comprises 12 residues. The CDR3 nucleotides are TGTGCCAGCAGCTCCGGTTCCTACGAGCAGTACTTC. Residues: CASSSGSYEQYF.

The rearrangement uses TRBV7-9 and TRBJ1-2; perhaps TRBD1 as D (6 bases). CDR3 length equals 15 residues. CDR1 and CDR2 (germline): SEHNR, FQNEAQ (reference sequence). V lost 0 bases and J 1 base, leaving 9 bases between the germline ends. The CDR3 bases are TGTGCCAGCAGCTTAGCAAGACAGGATAACTATGGCTACACCTTC. Protein: CASSLARQDNYGYTF.

CDR3 nucleotides: TGTGCCAGCTCACGATCCGACCGGACTGAAGCTTTCTTT. Translated: CASSRSDRTEAFF. This sequence joins TRBV18 and TRBJ1-1; D not certain. This CDR3 has 13 residues. V dropped 4 bases and J dropped 5 bases, with 11 bases sitting between them. The germline CDR1 and CDR2 sequences are KGHSH and LQKENI.

This chain uses TRBV6-5 with TRBJ2-1; 7 bases are shared with TRBD2. Germline loops: CDR1 MNHEY, CDR2 SVGAGI. The CDR3 is 13 amino acids. The V segment lost 6 bases and the J segment 7 bases; nucleotides outside the gene matches: 6. CDR3 nucleotide sequence: TGTGCCAGCAGCCTCGGGGGGAGGAATGAGCAGTTCTTC. Encoded protein: CASSLGGRNEQFF.

This sequence joins TRBV19 and TRBJ1-6; weak D call: TRBD1 (6 bases). V was trimmed by 5 bases and J by 7 bases, leaving 18 bases between them. Germline V lookup: CDR1 LNHDA, CDR2 SQIVND (reference sequence). CDR3 length equals 16 residues. CDR3 coding DNA: TGTGCCAGTAGTTCTCAATCTGGGGGCAGGAATTCACCCCTCCACTTT. It specifies CASSSQSGGRNSPLHF.

This clone has just a few counts. The V gene is TRBV27, the J gene TRBJ1-2; D perhaps matches TRBD1 (6 bases). Germline CDR1 reads MNHEY; CDR2 reads SMNVEV (reference sequence). The CDR3 loop spans 12 amino acids. The germline V and J ends were trimmed by 4 bases and 4 bases, with 7 bases remaining between them. The CDR3 spells CASSSGAYGYTF. As DNA, the CDR3 is TGTGCCAGCAGTTCAGGGGCCTATGGCTACACCTTC.